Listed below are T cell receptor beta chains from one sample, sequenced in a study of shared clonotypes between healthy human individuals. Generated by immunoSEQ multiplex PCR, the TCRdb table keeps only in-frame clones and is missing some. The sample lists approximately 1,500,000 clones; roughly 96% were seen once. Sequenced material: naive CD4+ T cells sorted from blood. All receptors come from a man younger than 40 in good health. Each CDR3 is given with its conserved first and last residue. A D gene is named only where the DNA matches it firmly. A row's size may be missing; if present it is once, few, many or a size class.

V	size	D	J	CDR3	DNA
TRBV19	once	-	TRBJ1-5	CASSMGVNQPQHF	TGTGCCAGTAGTATGGGGGTCAATCAGCCCCAGCATTTT
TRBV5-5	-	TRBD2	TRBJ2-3	CASSLGGALAGVTDTQYF	TGTGCCAGCAGCTTGGGCGGGGCGCTTGCGGGGGTCACAGATACGCAGTATTTT
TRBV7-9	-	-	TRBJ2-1	CASTPRGSSYNEQFF	TGTGCCAGCACCCCTCGCGGGTCCTCCTACAATGAGCAGTTCTTC
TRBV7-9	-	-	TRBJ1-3	CASSLRVPGNTIYF	TGTGCCAGCAGCCTGAGAGTTCCGGGAAACACCATATATTTT
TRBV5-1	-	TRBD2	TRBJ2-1	CASSSTSGSYNEQFF	TGCGCCAGCAGCTCGACTAGCGGGAGTTACAATGAGCAGTTCTTC
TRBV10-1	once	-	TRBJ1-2	CASRFGYTF	TGCGCCAGCAGGTTTGGCTACACCTTC
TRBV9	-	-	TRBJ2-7	CASSVGMGRLKPYEQYF	TGTGCCAGCAGCGTAGGAATGGGCAGATTAAAACCCTACGAGCAGTACTTC
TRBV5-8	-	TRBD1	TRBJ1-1	CASRFQKRTGALSTEAFF	TGTGCCAGCAGATTTCAGAAAAGGACAGGGGCCTTGAGCACTGAAGCTTTCTTT
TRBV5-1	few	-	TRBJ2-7	CASSDGRSFNEQYF	TGCGCCAGCAGTGACGGGAGAAGTTTCAACGAGCAGTACTTC
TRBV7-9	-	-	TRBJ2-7	CASIHRAGYEQYF	TGTGCCAGCATCCACAGGGCGGGCTACGAGCAGTACTTC
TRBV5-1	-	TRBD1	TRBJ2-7	CASSGGQDSYEQYF	TGCGCCAGCAGCGGGGGACAGGACTCCTACGAGCAGTACTTC
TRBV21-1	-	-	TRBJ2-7	CASSKPPRQGNF	TGTGCCAGCAGCAAACCACCGCGACAGGGTAACTTC
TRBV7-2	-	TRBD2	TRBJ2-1	CASSTRTSENEQFF	TGTGCCAGCAGCACCCGGACTAGCGAAAATGAGCAGTTCTTC
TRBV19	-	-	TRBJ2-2	CASSLAGRVNGELFF	TGTGCCAGTAGTCTTGCGGGAAGGGTGAACGGGGAGCTGTTTTTT
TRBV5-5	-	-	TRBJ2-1	CASSLGRARYNEQFF	TGTGCCAGCAGCCTTGGTCGGGCCAGATACAATGAGCAGTTCTTC
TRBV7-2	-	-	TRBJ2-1	CASTLRVAVSYNEQFF	TGTGCCAGCACCCTTCGGGTAGCGGTCTCCTACAATGAGCAGTTCTTC
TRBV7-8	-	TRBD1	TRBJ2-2	CASSFGQGSTGELFF	TGTGCCAGCAGCTTCGGACAGGGAAGCACCGGGGAGCTGTTTTTT
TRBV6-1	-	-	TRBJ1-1	CASSVVIMNTEAFF	TGTGCCAGCAGTGTGGTCATTATGAACACTGAAGCTTTCTTT
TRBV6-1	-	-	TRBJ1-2	CASSEQGGRDYGYTF	TGTGCCAGCAGTGAACAGGGAGGGAGGGACTATGGCTACACCTTC
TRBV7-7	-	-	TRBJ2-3	CASSLGVADTQYF	TGTGCCAGCAGCTTAGGGGTGGCAGATACGCAGTATTTT
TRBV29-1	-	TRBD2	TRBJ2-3	CSVEDPWGRAADTQYF	TGCAGCGTTGAAGATCCTTGGGGGAGGGCCGCAGATACGCAGTATTTT
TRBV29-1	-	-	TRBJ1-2	CSAIPVLHGYTF	TGCAGCGCAATACCGGTTCTCCATGGCTACACCTTC
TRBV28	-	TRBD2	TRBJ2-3	CASSNTSGRTDTQYF	TGTGCCAGCAGTAATACTAGCGGGAGAACAGATACGCAGTATTTT
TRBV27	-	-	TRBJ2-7	CASSLARSVKQYF	TGTGCCAGCAGTCTCGCCAGGTCAGTAAAGCAGTACTTC
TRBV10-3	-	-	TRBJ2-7	CAISEGTPYEQYF	TGTGCCATCAGTGAGGGGACGCCCTACGAGCAGTACTTC
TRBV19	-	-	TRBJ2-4	CASSILRGIQYF	TGTGCCAGTAGTATCCTTAGAGGTATTCAGTACTTC
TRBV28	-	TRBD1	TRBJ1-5	CASKRDRALSPQHF	TGTGCCAGCAAAAGGGACAGGGCGTTGTCGCCCCAGCATTTT
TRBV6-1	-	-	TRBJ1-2	CASSEFTYGYTF	TGTGCCAGCAGTGAATTTACCTATGGCTACACCTTC
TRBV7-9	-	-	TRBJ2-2	CASSPGAHNTGELFF	TGTGCCAGCAGTCCAGGGGCCCACAACACCGGGGAGCTGTTTTTT
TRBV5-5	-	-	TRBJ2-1	CASSLASGSYNEQFF	TGTGCCAGCAGCTTGGCGAGCGGTTCCTACAATGAGCAGTTCTTC
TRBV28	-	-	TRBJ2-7	CASTGGGEQYF	TGTGCCAGCACAGGGGGAGGTGAGCAGTACTTC
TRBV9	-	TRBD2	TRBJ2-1	CASSVALAGGLNEQFF	TGTGCCAGCAGCGTAGCTCTAGCGGGAGGGTTAAATGAGCAGTTCTTC
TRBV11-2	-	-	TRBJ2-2	CASSFRPRGGHTGELFF	TGTGCCAGCAGCTTTCGCCCTCGGGGTGGGCACACCGGGGAGCTGTTTTTT
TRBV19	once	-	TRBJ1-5	CASSIARQFVLDQPQHF	TGTGCCAGTAGTATCGCACGACAGTTTGTGCTTGATCAGCCCCAGCATTTT
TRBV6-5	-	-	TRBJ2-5	CASFTGSQETQYF	TGTGCCAGCTTTACAGGTTCCCAAGAGACCCAGTACTTC
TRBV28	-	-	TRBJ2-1	CASSLRGQTSLIYNEQFF	TGTGCCAGCAGTTTAAGGGGCCAGACGAGCCTTATTTACAATGAGCAGTTCTTC
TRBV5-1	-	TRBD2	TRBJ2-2	CASSREGLGELFF	TGCGCCAGCAGTCGGGAGGGCCTCGGGGAGCTGTTTTTT
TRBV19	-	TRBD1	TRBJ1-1	CASRTGGAWTEAFF	TGTGCCAGTCGAACAGGGGGCGCGTGGACTGAAGCTTTCTTT
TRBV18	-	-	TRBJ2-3	CASSPISGGEDTQYF	TGTGCCAGCTCACCCATAAGTGGGGGTGAGGATACGCAGTATTTT
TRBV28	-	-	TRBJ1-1	CASSYRPNTEAFF	TGTGCCAGCAGTTATCGACCGAACACTGAAGCTTTCTTT
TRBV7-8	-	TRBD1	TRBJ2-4	CASSLKKTGTGEYIQYF	TGTGCCAGCAGCTTAAAAAAGACCGGGACAGGGGAATACATTCAGTACTTC